A selection of T cell receptor beta chains follows, all from one sample in a study of identical twins. TCRdb passed the 5' RACE reads through MiXCR, listing each CDR3 protein once. The sample lists around 1.7 million distinct CDR3 sequences, about 30% occurring once. The source material was cord blood. Receptor source: a newborn girl in good health. Both conserved end residues are trimmed from each CDR3. The order of the fields is J gene, D gene, V gene, clone size, CDR3 protein. A D gene is named only where the DNA matches it firmly. Rows give clone size only sometimes, using once, few, many, or a class for an expanded clone.

TRBJ2-7 . TRBV12-3/TRBV12-4 many ASSLETGREQY
TRBJ2-3 TRBD2 TRBV9 . ASSVVSGRAPTDTQY
TRBJ1-5 . TRBV21-1 few ASSKAVRGEMESGNQPQH
TRBJ1-5 . TRBV20-1 . SAMVSNQPQH
TRBJ2-1 . TRBV20-1 few SARLLGNYNEQF
TRBJ1-2 . TRBV5-6 . ASTGQLGYGYT
TRBJ1-4 TRBD1 TRBV27 . ASSFGRGAANEKLF
TRBJ2-2 TRBD1 TRBV6-2/TRBV6-3 . ASIMPGTVTGELF
TRBJ2-3 . TRBV20-1 . RPAQNTDTQY
TRBJ2-3 TRBD2 TRBV5-1 . ASSLAVGSGGTDTQY
TRBJ2-3 . TRBV6-5 few ASSYSFSTDTQY
TRBJ2-1 . TRBV20-1 few SARGGVSSYNEQF
TRBJ2-5 . TRBV12-3/TRBV12-4 . ASSDSGESY
TRBJ2-1 TRBD2 TRBV29-1 many SVGAPNRGTSGGPYYNEQF
TRBJ2-7 . TRBV4-2 . ASSQDGQGRTCNEQY
TRBJ2-1 . TRBV25-1 few ASSDRHRDNEQF
TRBJ2-7 TRBD2 TRBV20-1 few SARARLADYEQY
TRBJ2-5 TRBD1 TRBV2 few ASRSRTGQETQY
TRBJ2-5 . TRBV10-3 few AVGAGMGETQY
TRBJ2-1 . TRBV7-2 . ASSLVHYSRNERF
TRBJ1-1 . TRBV27 few ASSSVGSTEAF
TRBJ1-1 . TRBV6-5 . ASTSRGSRAF
TRBJ1-2 . TRBV5-1 . ASSPESDGYT
TRBJ2-4 . TRBV12-3/TRBV12-4 . ASSTVLAKNIQY
TRBJ1-2 TRBD1 TRBV5-1 few ASSWGQGANYGYT
TRBJ2-1 TRBD2 TRBV3-1 . ASSQEGLAGFYNEQF